This TCR beta chain was retrieved from a study of T cells in women clearing cervical HPV infection. Study overall: Case blood was drawn a median around 140 days after lesion detection.

Overall study findings and caveats: Unknown T-cell numbers per sample may underlie the richness differences.

Prevalent HPV16 infections were excluded; only incident single HPV16 infections included. Regarding this clone: The antigen remains unidentified.

TCR beta CDR3 amplified by multiplex PCR from approximately 1,100 ng genomic DNA. This table comes from immunoSEQ multiplex PCR, and its TCRdb copy is limited to in-frame clones, with some not included. The table counts some 40,000 clones; more than 1% lies in the top ten. The source of this sequence is a woman aged 18 to 75 with a cervical HPV16 infection that either progressed to CIN3+ or cleared (not recorded which). The sequencing sample was made of blood buffy coat.

CDR3 sequence: CSALLALHSSYNEQFF. The CDR3 bases that were read are TGCAGTGCCTTACTAGCGCTCCATAGCTCCTACAATGAG. This chain uses TRBV20-1 with TRBJ2-1, with 7 bases identical to TRBD2. Read data end 3 residues before the CDR3 end; the end is taken from the germline J gene. V lost 6 bases and J lost 0; bases outside the gene matches: 11. The CDR3 is 16 amino acids. The germline CDR1 and CDR2 sequences are DFQATT and SNEGSKA (reference sequence).